The rows below give T cell receptor beta chains drawn from one sample of a study of blood T cell repertoires in COVID-19. TCRdb keeps only in-frame clones here, not all; method: immunoSEQ multiplex PCR. The sample has some 350,000 clones; about 90% are singletons. The sequencing sample was made of PBMCs or T cells enriched from blood (not recorded which). The receptor set was obtained from a woman in her twenties or thirties who had recovered from COVID-19. Both conserved end residues are part of each CDR3. The D gene is left open where the match is weak. Size tells how often a clone was seen (once, few, many) or the class of an expanded clone, and some rows leave it out.

V gene: TRBV3-1/TRBV3-2; J gene: TRBJ1-3; clone size: .; D gene: .; CDR3 DNA: TGTGCCAGCAGCCAAGATACAGGGAGCGGAAACACCATATATTTT; CDR3 protein: CASSQDTGSGNTIYF
V gene: TRBV3-1/TRBV3-2; J gene: TRBJ1-2; clone size: .; D gene: .; CDR3 DNA: TGTGCCAGCAGCCCGCGGCTGTCAGGGTTCGGCTACACCTTC; CDR3 protein: CASSPRLSGFGYTF
V gene: TRBV30; J gene: TRBJ1-2; clone size: .; D gene: .; CDR3 DNA: TGTGCCTGGAGTTTGGGCAGGTATGGCTACACCTTC; CDR3 protein: CAWSLGRYGYTF
V gene: TRBV27; J gene: TRBJ1-6; clone size: .; D gene: TRBD1; CDR3 DNA: TGTGCCAGCAGTGCAACAGGGGTGTGGGGTTCACCCCTCCACTTT; CDR3 protein: CASSATGVWGSPLHF
V gene: TRBV5-1; J gene: TRBJ2-1; clone size: .; D gene: TRBD2; CDR3 DNA: TGCGCCAGCCGGACTAGCGGGGGGCCTAGCTCCTACAATGAGCAGTTCTTC; CDR3 protein: CASRTSGGPSSYNEQFF
V gene: TRBV27; J gene: TRBJ2-3; clone size: .; D gene: TRBD2; CDR3 DNA: TGTGCCAGCAGTACACCCCTAGCGGGAGTGGATACGCAGTATTTT; CDR3 protein: CASSTPLAGVDTQYF
V gene: TRBV10-3; J gene: TRBJ2-3; clone size: .; D gene: TRBD2; CDR3 DNA: TGTGCCATCAGTGATTCCACTAGCGGGGTTTCTACGCAGTATTTT; CDR3 protein: CAISDSTSGVSTQYF
V gene: TRBV7-2; J gene: TRBJ2-7; clone size: .; D gene: .; CDR3 DNA: TGTGCCAGCAGCTTAAATGGCGCTCGAGGGGAGCAGTACTTC; CDR3 protein: CASSLNGARGEQYF
V gene: TRBV6-5; J gene: TRBJ1-2; clone size: .; D gene: .; CDR3 DNA: TGTGCCAGCAGTTACTCGAGTACAGGGATGTATGGCTACACCTTC; CDR3 protein: CASSYSSTGMYGYTF
V gene: TRBV9; J gene: TRBJ2-1; clone size: .; D gene: TRBD2; CDR3 DNA: TGTGCCAGCAAGCCCAGCGGGAGTCAAAATGAGCAGTTCTTC; CDR3 protein: CASKPSGSQNEQFF
V gene: TRBV5-1; J gene: TRBJ2-1; clone size: .; D gene: .; CDR3 DNA: TGCGCCAGCAGCTTTGGCGGGGTCTACAATGAGCAGTTCTTC; CDR3 protein: CASSFGGVYNEQFF
V gene: TRBV2; J gene: TRBJ1-1; clone size: .; D gene: TRBD1; CDR3 DNA: TGTGCCAGCAGTCCAGACAGGGGTGGTGAAGCTTTCTTT; CDR3 protein: CASSPDRGGEAFF
V gene: TRBV9; J gene: TRBJ1-2; clone size: once; D gene: TRBD1; CDR3 DNA: TGTGCCAGCAGCGTAGCAGGGGGCGTTTATGGCTACACCTTC; CDR3 protein: CASSVAGGVYGYTF
V gene: TRBV5-1; J gene: TRBJ2-1; clone size: .; D gene: .; CDR3 DNA: TGCGCCAGCAGCACGGGGGTGGCTTACGACAATGAGCAGTTCTTC; CDR3 protein: CASSTGVAYDNEQFF
V gene: TRBV6-5; J gene: TRBJ2-7; clone size: .; D gene: .; CDR3 DNA: TGTGCCAGCAGGCGGGGTCCACCAGGCCCCTACGAGCAGTACTTC; CDR3 protein: CASRRGPPGPYEQYF
V gene: TRBV19; J gene: TRBJ1-2; clone size: .; D gene: TRBD1; CDR3 DNA: TGTGCCAGTAGCGATCCGGGACAGGGGGCTGTCAATGGCTACACCTTC; CDR3 protein: CASSDPGQGAVNGYTF
V gene: TRBV20-1; J gene: TRBJ1-2; clone size: .; D gene: .; CDR3 DNA: TGCAGTGCTCCAGGGTATGGCTACACCTTC; CDR3 protein: CSAPGYGYTF
V gene: TRBV6-5; J gene: TRBJ1-5; clone size: .; D gene: .; CDR3 DNA: TGTGCCAGCAGCCCGCGGCTGGAAGAGCCCCAGCATTTT; CDR3 protein: CASSPRLEEPQHF
V gene: TRBV12-3/TRBV12-4; J gene: TRBJ2-2; clone size: once; D gene: .; CDR3 DNA: TGTGCCAGCAGTCTCTATACCGGGGAGCTGTTTTTT; CDR3 protein: CASSLYTGELFF
V gene: TRBV27; J gene: TRBJ2-1; clone size: .; D gene: .; CDR3 DNA: TGTGCCAGCACGAGTAGTGGGAGATACAATGAGCAGTTCTTC; CDR3 protein: CASTSSGRYNEQFF
V gene: TRBV15; J gene: TRBJ1-5; clone size: .; D gene: .; CDR3 DNA: TGTGCCACCAGCAGAGGGGGGGATGATCAGCCCCAGCATTTT; CDR3 protein: CATSRGGDDQPQHF
V gene: TRBV6-5; J gene: TRBJ2-7; clone size: .; D gene: TRBD1; CDR3 DNA: TGTGCCAGCGGCTCTACAGGGGTCTACGAGCAGTACTTC; CDR3 protein: CASGSTGVYEQYF
V gene: TRBV2; J gene: TRBJ2-7; clone size: .; D gene: .; CDR3 DNA: TGTGCCAGCAGTGTGGGGGGGCTCTCCTACGAGCAGTACTTC; CDR3 protein: CASSVGGLSYEQYF
V gene: TRBV5-1; J gene: TRBJ2-1; clone size: .; D gene: TRBD2; CDR3 DNA: TGCGCCAGCAGCCCGGGACTAGCGGCTCCCAATGAGCAGTTCTTC; CDR3 protein: CASSPGLAAPNEQFF
V gene: TRBV7-2; J gene: TRBJ2-2; clone size: .; D gene: .; CDR3 DNA: TGTGCCAGCAGCTTAGATCAGACCGGGGAGCTGTTTTTT; CDR3 protein: CASSLDQTGELFF
V gene: TRBV11-2; J gene: TRBJ2-1; clone size: few; D gene: TRBD2; CDR3 DNA: TGTGCCAGCAGCTTTGAACTAGCGGGGTCAAGCTCCTACAATGAGCAGTTCTTC; CDR3 protein: CASSFELAGSSSYNEQFF
V gene: TRBV27; J gene: TRBJ1-5; clone size: few; D gene: .; CDR3 DNA: TGTGCCAGCAGTTCCCTCGGGGAAGGCAATCAGCCCCAGCATTTT; CDR3 protein: CASSSLGEGNQPQHF
V gene: TRBV19; J gene: TRBJ2-7; clone size: .; D gene: .; CDR3 DNA: TGTGCCAGTAGTGCCCCCTCAATGGACAGCCTTTACGAGCAGTACTTC; CDR3 protein: CASSAPSMDSLYEQYF
V gene: TRBV27; J gene: TRBJ1-1; clone size: once; D gene: .; CDR3 DNA: TGTGCCAGCAGTCGAGGATGGAACACTGAAGCTTTCTTT; CDR3 protein: CASSRGWNTEAFF
V gene: TRBV6-5; J gene: TRBJ1-5; clone size: .; D gene: .; CDR3 DNA: TGTGCCAGCAGTTGGGACTCGATGGGCAATCAGCCCCAGCATTTT; CDR3 protein: CASSWDSMGNQPQHF
V gene: TRBV28; J gene: TRBJ1-5; clone size: once; D gene: TRBD1; CDR3 DNA: TGTGCCAGCTACTCCCTGGACAGGGGAGGCGATCAGCCCCAGCATTTT; CDR3 protein: CASYSLDRGGDQPQHF
V gene: TRBV5-1; J gene: TRBJ2-1; clone size: few; D gene: .; CDR3 DNA: TGCGCCAGCAGCTATATGACAGGGACTTACAATGAGCAGTTCTTC; CDR3 protein: CASSYMTGTYNEQFF
V gene: TRBV4-1; J gene: TRBJ2-1; clone size: .; D gene: .; CDR3 DNA: TGCGCCAGCAGCCAAGTGACGGGGGATAGGTTCTTC; CDR3 protein: CASSQVTGDRFF
V gene: TRBV5-1; J gene: TRBJ2-2; clone size: .; D gene: .; CDR3 DNA: TGCGCCAGCAGCCAGACAGACACCGGGGAGCTGTTTTTT; CDR3 protein: CASSQTDTGELFF
V gene: TRBV2; J gene: TRBJ1-6; clone size: .; D gene: .; CDR3 DNA: TGTGCCAGCAGTGTAAGAGGCGGCGGCAATTCACCCCTCCACTTT; CDR3 protein: CASSVRGGGNSPLHF
V gene: TRBV6-1; J gene: TRBJ1-2; clone size: .; D gene: .; CDR3 DNA: TGTGCCAGCAGTGAAGCTGGGAGGGAGGCGGGCTACACCTTC; CDR3 protein: CASSEAGREAGYTF
V gene: TRBV7-2; J gene: TRBJ2-7; clone size: .; D gene: TRBD2; CDR3 DNA: TGTGCCAGCAGCTCCGGACTAGCGGGAGTACGTCAGTACTTC; CDR3 protein: CASSSGLAGVRQYF
V gene: TRBV6-5; J gene: TRBJ1-1; clone size: .; D gene: .; CDR3 DNA: TGTGCCAGCAGTTCCTATAGGGGTCTTACGGGCACTGAAGCTTTCTTT; CDR3 protein: CASSSYRGLTGTEAFF
V gene: TRBV6-5; J gene: TRBJ2-5; clone size: .; D gene: TRBD2; CDR3 DNA: TGTGCCAGCAGGGGACTAGCGGGGGCCCCAGAGACCCAGTACTTC; CDR3 protein: CASRGLAGAPETQYF
V gene: TRBV10-2; J gene: TRBJ2-3; clone size: .; D gene: TRBD2; CDR3 DNA: TGCGCCAGCAGTGGGAAAGCTAGCGGGACCAGCACAGATACGCAGTATTTT; CDR3 protein: CASSGKASGTSTDTQYF
V gene: TRBV5-1; J gene: TRBJ2-1; clone size: .; D gene: .; CDR3 DNA: TGCGCCAGCAGCTTGGATGGGGCTAACAATGAGCAGTTCTTC; CDR3 protein: CASSLDGANNEQFF
V gene: TRBV10-3; J gene: TRBJ2-7; clone size: .; D gene: TRBD2; CDR3 DNA: TGTGCCATCAGTGATCAAGGGACTAGCGGGGGCTACGAGCAGTACTTC; CDR3 protein: CAISDQGTSGGYEQYF
V gene: TRBV11-2; J gene: TRBJ2-7; clone size: .; D gene: TRBD2; CDR3 DNA: TGTGCCAGCAGCCCCGAAGCGGGGGCCTACGAGCAGTACTTC; CDR3 protein: CASSPEAGAYEQYF
V gene: TRBV11-3; J gene: TRBJ1-4; clone size: .; D gene: .; CDR3 DNA: TGTGCCAGCAGCTTAAATGAGGGTGAAAAACTGTTTTTT; CDR3 protein: CASSLNEGEKLFF
V gene: TRBV5-6; J gene: TRBJ2-7; clone size: .; D gene: TRBD2; CDR3 DNA: TGTGCCAGCAGCTTGTCCGGGGGGGCCTACGAGCAGTACTTC; CDR3 protein: CASSLSGGAYEQYF
V gene: TRBV19; J gene: TRBJ1-2; clone size: .; D gene: TRBD1; CDR3 DNA: TGTGCCAGTAGTAAGACAGGGTTTACCTATGGCTACACCTTC; CDR3 protein: CASSKTGFTYGYTF
V gene: TRBV11-3; J gene: TRBJ2-1; clone size: .; D gene: TRBD2; CDR3 DNA: TGTGCCAGCAGCTTAGATCCGCGGCGGGGGGGATCTTACAATGAGCAGTTCTTC; CDR3 protein: CASSLDPRRGGSYNEQFF
V gene: TRBV27; J gene: TRBJ1-2; clone size: .; D gene: TRBD1; CDR3 DNA: TGTGCCAGCAGTTTATCCGTCCTAGGGGACAGCGATGGCTACACCTTC; CDR3 protein: CASSLSVLGDSDGYTF
V gene: TRBV5-1; J gene: TRBJ2-3; clone size: few; D gene: .; CDR3 DNA: TGCGCCAGCAGCACCGGACTGTTCACAGATACGCAGTATTTT; CDR3 protein: CASSTGLFTDTQYF
V gene: TRBV4-1; J gene: TRBJ2-7; clone size: .; D gene: .; CDR3 DNA: TGCGCCAGCAGCCAAGTTCTGGGGAGCGAGCAGTACTTC; CDR3 protein: CASSQVLGSEQYF
V gene: TRBV3-1/TRBV3-2; J gene: TRBJ2-7; clone size: few; D gene: .; CDR3 DNA: TGTGCCAGCAGCCAAGGGACCGGGGGTCCTCGGGAGCAGTACTTC; CDR3 protein: CASSQGTGGPREQYF
V gene: TRBV19; J gene: TRBJ2-7; clone size: .; D gene: TRBD2; CDR3 DNA: TGTGCCAGTAGTATAGCTAGCGGGATCGAGCAGTACTTC; CDR3 protein: CASSIASGIEQYF
V gene: TRBV5-1; J gene: TRBJ2-7; clone size: .; D gene: TRBD1; CDR3 DNA: TGCGCCAGCAGCTTGGCTCGGACAGGGGGCTCCTACGAGCAGTACTTC; CDR3 protein: CASSLARTGGSYEQYF
V gene: TRBV28; J gene: TRBJ2-7; clone size: once; D gene: TRBD1; CDR3 DNA: TGTGCCAGCAGCACCGGGAAATATGGACCAGGGGGGTACTTC; CDR3 protein: CASSTGKYGPGGYF
V gene: TRBV7-9; J gene: TRBJ2-3; clone size: few; D gene: TRBD2; CDR3 DNA: TGTGCCAGCAGCCCCTGGGGGGGGACAGATACGCAGTATTTT; CDR3 protein: CASSPWGGTDTQYF
V gene: TRBV28; J gene: TRBJ2-7; clone size: few; D gene: TRBD1; CDR3 DNA: TGTGCCAGCAGTCCCCCCTGGACAGGGGTCGAGCAGTACTTC; CDR3 protein: CASSPPWTGVEQYF
V gene: TRBV27; J gene: TRBJ2-7; clone size: .; D gene: .; CDR3 DNA: TGTGCCAGCAGTTTCCGGGAGATTGGAAACGAGCAGTACTTC; CDR3 protein: CASSFREIGNEQYF
V gene: TRBV7-2; J gene: TRBJ1-2; clone size: .; D gene: .; CDR3 DNA: TGTGCCAGCAGCCAGGGCCCAACAGCCTATGGCTACACCTTC; CDR3 protein: CASSQGPTAYGYTF
V gene: TRBV3-1/TRBV3-2; J gene: TRBJ2-7; clone size: few; D gene: TRBD2; CDR3 DNA: TGTGCCAGCAGCTTTTACTCTAGCGGGCATCGTACCTACGAGCAGTACTTC; CDR3 protein: CASSFYSSGHRTYEQYF